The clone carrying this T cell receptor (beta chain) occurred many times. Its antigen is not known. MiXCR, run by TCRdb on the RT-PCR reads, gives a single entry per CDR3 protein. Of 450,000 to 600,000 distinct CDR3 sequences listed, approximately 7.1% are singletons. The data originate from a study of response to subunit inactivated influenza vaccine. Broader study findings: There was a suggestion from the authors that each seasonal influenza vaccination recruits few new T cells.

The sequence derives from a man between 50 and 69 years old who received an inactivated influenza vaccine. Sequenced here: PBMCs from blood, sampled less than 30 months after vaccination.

The CDR3 region is CASSQAASGNEQFF. CDR3 coding DNA: TGTGCCAGCAGCCAAGCAGCTAGCGGGAATGAGCAGTTCTTC. V usage is TRBV3-1 and J usage is TRBJ2-1; 8 positions match TRBD2. The CDR3 covers 14 residues. With V trimmed by 1 base and J by 7 bases, 3 bases remained unmatched. The germline V gene has CDR1 LGHDT and CDR2 YNNKEL (reference sequence).